This is a list of T cell receptor beta chains from one sample in a study of naive and memory T cell subsets. TCRdb independently ran MiXCR on the UMI-ligation and nested PCR reads; one entry per CDR3 protein. The table records about 150,000 distinct CDR3 sequences, roughly 22% of them present only once. Sequencing was carried out using naive CD4+ T cells from blood. Receptors originate from a human donor in good health. CDR3s include the opening cysteine and the closing phenylalanine or tryptophan. D genes are given only for firm matches. Only some rows state a clone size, as once, few, many or a class for expanded clones.

>TRBV29-1|TRBJ2-7|TRBD1|few
TGCAGCGTTGAGAGTTGGCCACAGGGGGCTAGGTCCGAGCAGTACTTC
CSVESWPQGARSEQYF
>TRBV24-1|TRBJ2-1|.|.
TGTGCCACCAGTGACCTTGCAGGGAATTCCTACAATGAGCAGTTCTTC
CATSDLAGNSYNEQFF
>TRBV12-3/TRBV12-4|TRBJ1-6|TRBD1|few
TGTGCCAGCAGTCCCCGACAGGGAAGTTCACCCCTCCACTTT
CASSPRQGSSPLHF
>TRBV20-1|TRBJ2-7|TRBD2|many
TGCAGTGCTAATATAGCGGGAGGATCCTACGAGCAGTACTTC
CSANIAGGSYEQYF
>TRBV6-5|TRBJ2-2|.|few
TGTGCCAGCAGTTACTTTGACCGAGATTCGGAGCTGTTTTTT
CASSYFDRDSELFF
>TRBV12-3/TRBV12-4|TRBJ2-1|.|few
TGTGCCAGCAGTTTATTTAAGGTCAATGAGCAGTTCTTC
CASSLFKVNEQFF
>TRBV20-1|TRBJ2-2|TRBD2|few
TGCAGTGCTAGACGACTAGCGGGCCTCACCGGGGAGCTGTTTTTT
CSARRLAGLTGELFF
>TRBV20-1|TRBJ2-3|.|.
TGCAGTGCTCCCCCGGCGGAGAACACAGATACGCAGTATTTT
CSAPPAENTDTQYF
>TRBV28|TRBJ1-2|.|.
TGTGCCAGCAGTATCGCTCTAGGCTATGGCTACACCTTC
CASSIALGYGYTF
>TRBV5-6|TRBJ2-4|TRBD1|.
TGTGCCAGCAGCCTTACAGGGGCGAGAAACATTCAGTACTTC
CASSLTGARNIQYF
>TRBV10-3|TRBJ2-7|TRBD1|.
TGTGCCATCAGGTTTGGACAGGGGGGCTCCTACGAGCAGTACTTC
CAIRFGQGGSYEQYF
>TRBV19|TRBJ2-7|.|.
TGTGCCAGTAGTGCCCGCGCGGGCCCATACTACGAGCAGTACTTC
CASSARAGPYYEQYF
>TRBV2|TRBJ2-6|TRBD2|once
TGTGCCAGCAGTGAAGGAGCGGGGTATCGCTCTGGGGCCAACGTCCTGACTTTC
CASSEGAGYRSGANVLTF
>TRBV20-1|TRBJ2-2|.|few
TGCAGTGCTAGAGTGAGAGGATACACCGGGGAGCTGTTTTTT
CSARVRGYTGELFF
>TRBV7-7|TRBJ2-3|.|.
TGTGCTAGCAGCTTACTACTGGAAGATACGCAGTATTTT
CASSLLLEDTQYF
>TRBV28|TRBJ2-7|.|few
TGTGCCAGCAGTCCCTTAGAGGGAGTCGGGCGCGAGCAGTACTTC
CASSPLEGVGREQYF
>TRBV6-6|TRBJ2-1|TRBD2|.
TGTGCCAGCAGTTACCCGACTAGCCGCTTTGGCAATGAGCAGTTCTTC
CASSYPTSRFGNEQFF
>TRBV5-1|TRBJ1-2|.|.
TGCGCCAGCAGCTTTGAGGGAGAGTATGGCTACACCTTC
CASSFEGEYGYTF
>TRBV7-6|TRBJ2-3|.|.
TGTGCCAGCAGCTTTAACAACGGGATGAGTTTAGATACGCAGTATTTT
CASSFNNGMSLDTQYF
>TRBV28|TRBJ2-1|.|.
TGTGCCAGCAGCTCCCCCGCGCAGGTGGTCGGTGAGCAGTTCTTC
CASSSPAQVVGEQFF
>TRBV11-2|TRBJ2-1|TRBD1|many
TGTGCCAGCAGCGAAAGGGACAGGGATCGGGGGAGTTCCTACAATGAGCAGTTCTTC
CASSERDRDRGSSYNEQFF
>TRBV29-1|TRBJ2-2|TRBD2|many
TGCAGCGTTGAAAAAGGGAGGGCCGGGGAGCTGTTTTTT
CSVEKGRAGELFF
>TRBV28|TRBJ2-7|.|.
TGTGCCAGCAGTTTAGAACTAGCTCAGGGGCAGTACTTC
CASSLELAQGQYF
>TRBV6-5|TRBJ1-1|TRBD1|few
TGTGCCAGCAGCCCCGGACAGGGGGCTAACACTGAAGCTTTCTTT
CASSPGQGANTEAFF
>TRBV7-9|TRBJ1-5|TRBD1|.
TGTGCCAGCAGCTCCTCAGCCCTACAGGGGCGGCTACGTCAGCCCCAGCATTTT
CASSSSALQGRLRQPQHF
>TRBV12-3/TRBV12-4|TRBJ2-2|TRBD1|few
TGTGCCAGCAGCCGACAGGGTTGGACCGGGGAGCTGTTTTTT
CASSRQGWTGELFF
>TRBV2|TRBJ2-1|TRBD2|few
TGTGCCAGCAGCCAGCGGGGGAGGAGCTCCTACAATGAGCAGTTCTTC
CASSQRGRSSYNEQFF
>TRBV6-4|TRBJ2-1|.|many
TGTGCCAGCAGTGACTGGAGGGGAGGCGGGCAACAGTTCTTC
CASSDWRGGGQQFF
>TRBV24-1|TRBJ2-3|.|once
TGTGCCACCTCCACTAGGGGCACAGATACGCAGTATTTT
CATSTRGTDTQYF
>TRBV10-3|TRBJ1-6|.|.
TGTGCCATCAGTCGACATAATAATTCACCCCTCCACTTT
CAISRHNNSPLHF
>TRBV24-1|TRBJ2-3|.|few
TGTGCCACCAGTGATCCAGGTAGGACGCAGTATTTT
CATSDPGRTQYF
>TRBV2|TRBJ2-3|TRBD1|few
TGTGCCAGCGGTAAAGGGGGCCAGAGCACAGATACGCAGTATTTT
CASGKGGQSTDTQYF
>TRBV7-6|TRBJ1-4|.|.
TGTGCCAGCAGCTTAGCGGGCAATGAAAAACTGTTTTTT
CASSLAGNEKLFF
>TRBV20-1|TRBJ2-5|.|.
TGCAGTGCTAGTGTCGTAGTTGGGTTTAGGATAGGGACCCAGTACTTC
CSASVVVGFRIGTQYF
>TRBV27|TRBJ1-5|.|.
TGTGCCAGCAGTTCCCGATCGAGCAATCAGCCCCAGCATTTT
CASSSRSSNQPQHF
>TRBV12-3/TRBV12-4|TRBJ2-1|TRBD1|.
TGTGCCAGCAGTTTAGAGGACAGGTACAATGAGCAGTTCTTC
CASSLEDRYNEQFF
>TRBV27|TRBJ2-5|TRBD2|many
TGTGCCAGCAGTTCCCTCCCCGTTGGGGTGGTAGCGGGAGGTAGTGAAGAGACCCAGTACTTC
CASSSLPVGVVAGGSEETQYF
>TRBV15|TRBJ2-7|TRBD1|many
TGTGCCACCAGCAGAGTTCGGACAGGGGGATTCTACGAGCAGTACTTC
CATSRVRTGGFYEQYF
>TRBV6-4|TRBJ1-1|TRBD1|many
TGTGCCAGCAGTGACACAGACAGGGGCACTGAAGCTTTCTTT
CASSDTDRGTEAFF
>TRBV20-1|TRBJ2-7|.|.
TGCAGTGCTAGTGGGGGAGTAGTCGCCTACGAGCAGTACTTC
CSASGGVVAYEQYF
>TRBV5-1|TRBJ2-3|TRBD2|few
TGCGCCAGCAGCTTGGGGCTAGCGGGATCCAGCACAGATACGCAGTATTTT
CASSLGLAGSSTDTQYF
>TRBV7-2|TRBJ2-5|.|few
TGTGCCAGCAGCACGTACCAAGAGACCCAGTACTTC
CASSTYQETQYF
>TRBV15|TRBJ2-7|.|.
TGTGCCACCAGCAGAGATGAGGGGGGCGAGCAGTACTTC
CATSRDEGGEQYF
>TRBV19|TRBJ2-1|TRBD2|few
TGTGCCAGTAGACAACCGGGACTAGCGGAGGGCTGGCAGTTCTTC
CASRQPGLAEGWQFF
>TRBV6-2/TRBV6-3|TRBJ1-1|.|.
TGTGCCAGCAGGGAGTACAGGGAGAACACTGAAGCTTTCTTT
CASREYRENTEAFF
>TRBV21-1|TRBJ2-5|.|.
TGTGCCAGCAGCTTCCACGAACTAGCGGCACAAGAGACCCAGTACTTC
CASSFHELAAQETQYF
>TRBV12-3/TRBV12-4|TRBJ2-7|TRBD1|few
TGTGCCAGCAGTCCGCGACAGGGGGCCTCTGGCGAGCAGTACTTC
CASSPRQGASGEQYF
>TRBV5-1|TRBJ2-3|.|.
TGCGCCAGCAGCTTGGGGCAGGTCGGCACAGATACGCAGTATTTT
CASSLGQVGTDTQYF
>TRBV28|TRBJ2-7|.|few
TGTGCCAGCAGCCCGATAACGGGCGGGCTTATCTACGAGCAGTACTTC
CASSPITGGLIYEQYF
>TRBV6-6|TRBJ2-2|.|.
TGTGCCAGCAGTTACGAGGGCCTTAACACCGGGGAGCTGTTTTTT
CASSYEGLNTGELFF
>TRBV28|TRBJ2-1|.|few
TGTGCCAGCACCCAGGCAGGATTCAATGAGCAGTTCTTC
CASTQAGFNEQFF
>TRBV20-1|TRBJ1-5|.|few
TGCAGTGCCCTCGAGGAAGCCAATCAGCCCCAGCATTTT
CSALEEANQPQHF
>TRBV6-5|TRBJ2-1|TRBD2|few
TGTGCCAGCAGAACCAGGACTAGCGGCCTCTACAATGAGCAGTTCTTC
CASRTRTSGLYNEQFF
>TRBV3-1|TRBJ2-1|TRBD2|.
TGTGCCAGCAGCCAGGCTAGCGGGAGGAGCTCCTACAATGAGCAGTTCTTC
CASSQASGRSSYNEQFF